The 22 T cell receptor beta chains presented below share a single source sample, sequenced in a study of CD8 T cells in ankylosing spondylitis. Using its own MiXCR run on the 5' RACE reads, TCRdb lists one record per CDR3 protein. The sample has fewer than 180,000 distinct CDR3 sequences; under 45% are singletons. Sequenced: synovial fluid, either unsorted or a sorted T cell fraction (not recorded which). These receptors were collected from a male donor with ankylosing spondylitis.

This rearrangement joins TRBV4-1 to TRBJ1-2; D remains unclear. CDR1 and CDR2 from the germline V gene are MGHRA and YSYEKL. V dropped 4 bases and J dropped 1 base, with 19 bases sitting between them. The CDR3 covers 17 residues. CDR3 DNA: TGCGCCAGCAGCCCCTCACCGGGAAATCATTTTAACTATGGCTACACCTTC. It specifies CASSPSPGNHFNYGYTF.

This clonotype was seen a single time. The chain couples TRBV27 to TRBJ2-7, with D perhaps TRBD2 (5 bases). Trimming cost V 8 bases and J 4 bases, with 21 bases left between them. Germline V lookup: CDR1 MNHEY, CDR2 SMNVEV (reference sequence). The CDR3 is 15 residues long. In DNA, the CDR3 is TGTGCCAGCCGAACTGTTCGGGATTCGGAATACGAGCAGTACTTC. Protein sequence: CASRTVRDSEYEQYF.

CDR3 nucleotide sequence: TGTGCCAGCAGCTTAGGTCCGGGACGGGACATTCAGTACTTC. It codes for CASSLGPGRDIQYF. The chain couples TRBV11-3 to TRBJ2-4; D is perhaps TRBD1 or TRBD2 (5 bases each). The germline V and J ends were trimmed by 1 base and 8 bases, with 12 bases remaining between them. CDR1 SGHNT and CDR2 YENEEA come from the germline V gene. This CDR3 is 14 amino acids long.

The chain has TRBV29-1 and TRBJ2-1; 9 nucleotides match TRBD1. The V and J ends lost 4 bases and 2 bases, in that order; junction bases with no gene match: 6. This CDR3 spans 15 amino acids. Germline loops: CDR1 SQVTM, CDR2 ANQGSEA. This chain's CDR3 is CSVVGGQGPYNEQFF. Here the CDR3 DNA reads TGCAGCGTTGTGGGGGGACAGGGTCCCTACAATGAGCAGTTCTTC.

In this sample, this clonotype turned up many times. V and J are TRBV25-1 and TRBJ1-2; 9 positions agree with TRBD1. This CDR3 spans 15 amino acids. Trimming at V came to 3 bases and at J to 3 bases, leaving 5 bases not matched to a gene. From germline, CDR1 is MGHDK and CDR2 SYGVNS. The CDR3 DNA reads as TGTGCCAGCAGTGATCGGGACAGGGAGGACTATGGCTACACCTTC. Translated, it gives CASSDRDREDYGYTF.

This clonotype showed up just a few times. The junction departs from germline at one end; a sequencing error may be responsible. The J gene is TRBJ1-5, the V gene TRBV20-1; D ambiguous. The CDR3 runs 13 residues. The germline V gene encodes CDR1 DFQATT and CDR2 SNEGSKA (reference sequence). CDR3 residues: CSARVGYPGPQHF. The DNA of the CDR3 is TGCAGTGCCAGAGTGGGGTACCCAGGGCCCCAGCATTTT.

The chain carries TRBV28 and TRBJ1-2; unclear D gene. Germline CDR1 reads MDHEN; CDR2 reads SYDVKM. V lost 3 bases and J 5 bases, leaving 10 bases between the germline ends. CDR3 length: 13 residues. The CDR3 here is CASSFRLQYGYTF. For the CDR3, the DNA is TGTGCCAGCAGTTTCAGGCTGCAGTATGGCTACACCTTC.

In this sample, this clonotype turned up many times. The genes are TRBV27 and TRBJ2-7; TRBD2 aligns across 9 bases. J was trimmed by 3 bases and V by 1 base; bases with no gene match: 7. Germline V lookup: CDR1 MNHEY, CDR2 SMNVEV (reference sequence). The CDR3 sequence is 16 residues long. CDR3 amino acids: CASSLFTGTSSYEQYF. In nucleotides, the CDR3 is TGTGCCAGCAGTTTATTTACCGGGACTAGCAGCTACGAGCAGTACTTC.

The gene calls are TRBV20-1 and TRBJ2-5; 7 bases fit TRBD2. J gave up 1 base and V 1 base, and 9 bases lay outside the gene matches. The CDR3 has 16 residues. Germline CDR1 is DFQATT and CDR2 is SNEGSKA (reference sequence). The CDR3 coding sequence is TGCAGTGCTAGAGTTCCGCTAGCGGTCCCCCAAGAGACCCAGTACTTC. Translation: CSARVPLAVPQETQYF.

V and J are TRBV4-1 and TRBJ2-1; no clear D. The length of the CDR3 is 15 residues. Between the trimmed V and J ends, which lost 0 bases and 9 bases, there was a span of 15 bases. Per germline, CDR1 MGHRA and CDR2 YSYEKL. CDR3 residues: CASSQDNWGIGEQFF. In DNA form, the CDR3 reads TGCGCCAGCAGCCAAGATAATTGGGGAATCGGTGAGCAGTTCTTC.

The chain employs TRBV12-3 or TRBV12-4 and TRBJ2-1, with 8 bases that match TRBD2. This CDR3 has 14 residues. V shed 8 bases, J shed 1 base, and the junction held 4 bases outside the gene matches. CDR3 bases: TGTGCCAGCGGAGAGCGGGGGTCCTACAATGAGCAGTTCTTC. Its protein product is CASGERGSYNEQFF.

The rearrangement uses TRBV14 and TRBJ1-1; TRBD1 might be the D (6 bases). The germline V gene encodes CDR1 SGHDN and CDR2 FVKESK. V was shortened by 5 bases and J by 7 bases, with 17 bases between the two germline ends. The CDR3 runs 14 residues. The CDR3 DNA reads TGTGCCAGCAGCTTACAGGGTTTTAAGGTTGAAGCTTTCTTT. This codes for CASSLQGFKVEAFF.

The CDR3 DNA sequence: TGTGCCAGCAGCCAAGATAGAGGGGGGGCCTACAATGAGCAGTTCTTC. Translating it yields CASSQDRGGAYNEQFF. The chain employs TRBV4-2 and TRBJ2-1; perhaps TRBD2 as D (7 bases). Germline CDR1 is LGHNA and CDR2 is YNFKEQ. The CDR3 covers 16 residues. The V end lost 0 bases, the J end lost 2 bases, and 11 bases lay between the germline ends.

This clonotype appeared a few times. This chain connects TRBV7-9 to TRBJ2-1, with 10 bases identical to TRBD1. The CDR3 consists of 15 residues. Unmatched junction bases numbered 1, after V lost 1 base and J lost 4 bases. Germline CDR1 SEHNR, CDR2 FQNEAQ (reference sequence). The CDR3 DNA sequence: TGTGCCAGCAGCTTAGGACAGGGGGCTTACAATGAGCAGTTCTTC. Protein product: CASSLGQGAYNEQFF.

V is TRBV16 and J is TRBJ2-1; 8 nucleotides line up with TRBD1. CDR3 length equals 16 residues. The germline V gene encodes CDR1 KGHSY and CDR2 FQNENV. Trimming at V came to 3 bases and at J to 8 bases, leaving 12 bases not matched to a gene. This CDR3 is CASSQQPQGAPYEQFF. CDR3 nucleotides: TGTGCCAGCAGCCAGCAACCTCAGGGGGCGCCGTATGAGCAGTTCTTC.

This sequence joins TRBV20-1 and TRBJ1-5, with 7 nucleotides matching TRBD1. CDR3 length: 14 residues. The junction had 3 bases not matched to a gene; V was cut back by 0 bases and J by 4 bases. CDR1 is DFQATT and CDR2 is SNEGSKA in the germline V gene (reference sequence). CDR3 sequence (DNA): TGCAGTGCTAGAGATCTACAGGGGAATCAGCCCCAGCATTTT. Its protein is CSARDLQGNQPQHF.

This clonotype turned up a few times. The genes are TRBV5-1 and TRBJ2-1; D is unresolved. CDR3 length: 16 residues. CDR1 SGHRS and CDR2 YFSETQ come from the germline V gene. Trimming pared 1 base from V and 0 bases from J, leaving 11 bases between. The CDR3 sequence: CASSLRQLISYNEQFF. DNA for the CDR3: TGCGCCAGCAGCTTGAGGCAGCTTATCTCCTACAATGAGCAGTTCTTC.

At least ten counts were recorded for this clonotype. The chain is built from TRBV4-3 and TRBJ2-7; 8 nucleotides agree with TRBD1. V lost 2 bases, J lost 6 bases, and 3 bases stayed unmatched. Germline V gene data show CDR1 as LGHNA and CDR2 as YSLEER. The CDR3 spans 13 residues. This chain's CDR3 is CASSQLDRGEQYF. CDR3 sequence (DNA): TGCGCCAGCAGCCAACTTGACAGGGGCGAGCAGTACTTC.

V usage is TRBV30 and J usage is TRBJ2-7; the match to TRBD2 covers 7 bases. Germline CDR1 reads GTSNPN; CDR2 reads SVGIG (reference sequence). V was pared by 0 bases and J by 7 bases, with 15 bases of the junction left unmatched. The CDR3 length is 16 residues. The CDR3 sequence: CAWSVGNWRGYEEQYF. The CDR3 DNA reads TGTGCCTGGAGTGTAGGTAATTGGCGGGGGTATGAGGAGCAGTACTTC.

The V and J genes are TRBV28 and TRBJ2-3, with unresolved D. This CDR3 contains 14 residues. Germline V gives CDR1 MDHEN, CDR2 SYDVKM. Trimming took off 5 bases at V and 3 bases at J, with 12 bases between the two ends. CDR3 sequence: CASSPVDWTDTQYF. The DNA for the CDR3 is TGTGCCAGCAGTCCCGTTGACTGGACAGATACGCAGTATTTT.

This clonotype was found a few times. The V call is TRBV7-9, the J call TRBJ1-2; D unclear. The V gene's germline CDR1 is SEHNR and CDR2 FQNEAQ (reference sequence). This CDR3 has 14 amino acids. V was trimmed by 5 bases and J by 3 bases, leaving 13 bases between them. CDR3 region: CASSPRPRDYGYTF. The CDR3 DNA sequence: TGTGCCAGCAGCCCCCGCCCTCGGGACTATGGCTACACCTTC.

V and J are TRBV15 and TRBJ1-5; D ambiguous. The CDR3 consists of 15 residues. Germline V gene lookup returns CDR1 LNHNV and CDR2 YYDKDF (reference sequence). V gave up 0 bases and J gave up 7 bases, with 13 bases separating them. CDR3 sequence: CATSRDRFSEQPQHF. The CDR3 DNA reads as TGTGCCACCAGCAGAGACAGGTTCTCAGAACAGCCCCAGCATTTT.